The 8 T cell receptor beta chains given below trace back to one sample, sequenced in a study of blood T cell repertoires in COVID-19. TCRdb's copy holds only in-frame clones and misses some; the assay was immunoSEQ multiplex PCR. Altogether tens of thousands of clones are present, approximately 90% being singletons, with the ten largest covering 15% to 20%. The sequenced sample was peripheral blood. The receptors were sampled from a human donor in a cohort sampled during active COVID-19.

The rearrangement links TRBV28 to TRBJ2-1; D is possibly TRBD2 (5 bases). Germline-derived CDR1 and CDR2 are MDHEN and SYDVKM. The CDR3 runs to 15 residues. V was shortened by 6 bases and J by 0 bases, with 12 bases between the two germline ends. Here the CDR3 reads CASSQRFRSYNEQFF. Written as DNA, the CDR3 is TGTGCCAGCAGCCAGCGGTTCCGCTCCTACAATGAGCAGTTCTTC. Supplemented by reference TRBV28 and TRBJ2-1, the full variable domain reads DVKVTQSSRYLVKRTGEKVFLECVQDMDHENMFWYRQDPGLGLRLIYFSYDVKMKEKGDIPEGYSVSREKKERFSLILESASTNQTSMYLCASSQRFRSYNEQFFGPGTRLTVL.

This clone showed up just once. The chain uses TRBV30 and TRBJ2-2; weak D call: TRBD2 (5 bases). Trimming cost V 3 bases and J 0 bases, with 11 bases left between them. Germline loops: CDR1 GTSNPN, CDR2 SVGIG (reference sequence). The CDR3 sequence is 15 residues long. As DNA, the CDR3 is TGTGCCTGGAGGGGGAGTTATCCGAACACCGGGGAGCTGTTTTTT. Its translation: CAWRGSYPNTGELFF.

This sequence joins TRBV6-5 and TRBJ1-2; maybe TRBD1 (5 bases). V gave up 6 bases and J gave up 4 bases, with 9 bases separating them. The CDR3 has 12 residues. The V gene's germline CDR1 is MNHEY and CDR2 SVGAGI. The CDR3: CASSDSIYGYTF. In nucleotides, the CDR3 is TGTGCCAGCAGCGACAGCATCTATGGCTACACCTTC.

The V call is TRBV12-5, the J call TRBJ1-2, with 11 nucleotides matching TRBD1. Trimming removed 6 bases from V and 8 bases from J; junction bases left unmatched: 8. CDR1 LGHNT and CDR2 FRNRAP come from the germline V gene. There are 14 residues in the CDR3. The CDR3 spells CASGPGQGVRGYTF. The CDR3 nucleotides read TGTGCTAGTGGGCCGGGACAGGGGGTTCGAGGCTACACCTTC.

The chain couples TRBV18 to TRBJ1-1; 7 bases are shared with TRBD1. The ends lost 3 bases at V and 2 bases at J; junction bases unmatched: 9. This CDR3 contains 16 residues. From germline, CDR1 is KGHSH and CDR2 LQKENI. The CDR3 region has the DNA TGTGCCAGCTCACCTCTCTGGACAGGCTCTAACACTGAAGCTTTCTTT. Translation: CASSPLWTGSNTEAFF.

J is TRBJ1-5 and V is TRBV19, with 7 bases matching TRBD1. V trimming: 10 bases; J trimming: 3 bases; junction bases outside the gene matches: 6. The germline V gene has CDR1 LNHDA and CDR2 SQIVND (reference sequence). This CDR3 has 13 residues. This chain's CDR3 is CATRDSYNQPQHF. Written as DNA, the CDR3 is TGTGCCACCCGGGACAGTTACAATCAGCCCCAGCATTTT.

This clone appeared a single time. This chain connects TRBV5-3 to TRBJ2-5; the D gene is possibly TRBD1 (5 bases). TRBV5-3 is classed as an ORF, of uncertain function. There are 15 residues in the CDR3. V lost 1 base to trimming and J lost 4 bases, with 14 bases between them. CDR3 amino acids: CARSLLGRAGETQYF. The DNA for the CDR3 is TGTGCCAGAAGCTTGTTGGGCAGGGCTGGAGAGACCCAGTACTTC.

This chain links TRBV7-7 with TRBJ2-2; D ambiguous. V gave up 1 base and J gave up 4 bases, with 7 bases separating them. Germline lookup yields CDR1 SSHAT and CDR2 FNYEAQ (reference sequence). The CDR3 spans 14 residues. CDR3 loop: CASSLDEVTGELFF. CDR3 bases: TGTGCCAGCAGCTTAGACGAGGTCACCGGGGAGCTGTTTTTT.